The entry below describes one T cell receptor (beta chain). The antigen it recognizes is unknown. Within one base of it there is no much larger clone, and no base qualities were kept. The sample is drawn from a study of CD8+ T cells in alopecia areata (dated by TCRdb to the late 2010s). General notes on the study: Treated patients were enrolled in an open-label pilot trial of oral tofacitinib, 5 to 10 mg twice daily, for moderate-to-severe alopecia areata. Tofacitinib was given for 6 to 18 months, followed by 6 months of follow-up off drug to assess delayed response and recurrence. The SALT score, which quantifies the percentage of affected scalp surface area, was used to measure disease severity in treated patients. High-throughput TCRbeta sequencing was used to examine T cell clonal expansion in alopecia areata in both the C3H/HeJ mouse model and human patients. Scalp tissue and sorted CD4+ and CD8+ peripheral blood T cells from patchy and totalis/universalis alopecia areata patients and from healthy controls were covered by human TCRbeta sequencing. Biopsies were taken from tofacitinib-treated patients at baseline and at 4 and 24 weeks of treatment, and a later scalp biopsy was taken in several of the tofacitinib-treated patients. Clonality in the scalp was compared among normal scalp (n=4), patchy alopecia areata scalp (n=8), and alopecia totalis/universalis scalp (n=8). RNA was obtained with the PAXgene miRNA kit for fixed scalp, the miRNeasy kit for PBMCs, and the RNeasy kit for mouse skin. TCRbeta CDR3 regions were amplified by immunoSEQ multiplex PCR using 35 Vbeta forward and 13 Jbeta reverse primers.

Results the study describes overall, beyond this receptor: Higher clonality and more expanded CD8+ clones were observed in lesional scalp than in normal scalp, particularly in alopecia totalis/universalis, a finding suggestive of antigenic drive. Because the treated cohort was small and had only one nonresponder, larger studies are needed to examine links between baseline CD8+ expansion and response. Many expanded lesional clones persisted in scalp and blood during tofacitinib treatment, which may partly explain relapse after stopping treatment. Unlike mouse skin, where gammadelta T cells dominate, normal human skin contains resident alphabeta T cells that get sequenced too, which complicates analysis of the scalp TCR repertoire. Tofacitinib significantly decreased scalp clonality and the number of expanded CD8+ clones among the top 100 scalp clones. TCR sequences shared between patients were less clear than in mice, possibly partly because of HLA diversity in the patient population.

The protocol used for the library was the immunoSEQ multiplex PCR assay. To provide template for TCR sequencing, every sample had RNA extracted and reverse transcribed into cDNA. SuperScript III was used to make first-strand cDNA, primed with a 2:1 mix of oligo-dT and random hexamers. Amplification bias was assessed with a synthetic immune receptor repertoire, and residual bias was removed computationally. The original methods were these. Raw reads were preprocessed to remove errors, and CDR3 was defined according to IMGT conventions as the region from the conserved cysteine to phenylalanine. Clonality was calculated as 1 minus Shannon entropy normalized by log2 of the number of productive unique TCRs. Whether each scalp clone was CD4 or CD8 was inferred by checking scalp TCRbeta sequences against the CD4 and CD8 repertoires from sorted blood. Held by TCRdb, this immuneACCESS table contains in-frame sequences only and omits some clones. Under half of the omission traces to an unresolved V gene where checked; the cause of the rest is unknown. The DNA was the basis for D and trimming; V, J and clone size are from that table. This sample holds more than 150,000 clones; roughly 50% were observed only once. The biggest ten clones account for 10% to 15% of the sample.

The time point label, as the study defines it: about 25 weeks on oral tofacitinib. The treatment or condition tag for this specimen amounts to: oral pan-JAK inhibitor, 5-10 mg twice daily. Lesional scalp punch biopsies and peripheral blood were collected from alopecia areata patients. PBMCs were separated by density centrifugation and stained for CD3, CD4 and CD8, after which CD4+ and CD8+ T cells were sorted on a FACSAria. The TCR comes from a human donor with alopecia areata. This specimen consisted of CD8+ T cells sorted from blood, obtained at week 24, from a patient treated with tofacitinib.

Here is the DNA: TGCAGCGTTCTAGGGGGGCCAGGCGAAAAGAAAAACATTCAGTACTTC. It specifies CSVLGGPGEKKNIQYF. The chain was built from TRBV29-1 and TRBJ2-4; the D segment might be TRBD1 or TRBD2, since each matches 6 bases. Trimming removed 5 bases from V and 4 bases from J, leaving 21 bases between the germline ends. In the germline V gene, CDR1 corresponds to SQVTM and CDR2 to ANQGSEA. The CDR3 measures 16 amino acids from cysteine to phenylalanine. The CDR3 DNA has 48 bases and is translated from base 1.